The subject of this entry is one T cell receptor (beta chain). The CDR3 loop spans 16 amino acids. V was cut by 2 bases and J by 3 bases, with 16 bases left in between. Per germline, CDR1 MDHEN and CDR2 SYDVKM. The sample originates from a study of blood T cell repertoires in COVID-19. At the level of the study: T cells, B-cell-depleted T cells, or PBMCs provided the cDNA or gDNA that served as material.

Here immunoSEQ multiplex PCR was the method, and the copy in TCRdb shows in-frame clones only, minus some. This table has 120,000 to 150,000 clones, just over 85% appearing once. The TCR comes from a woman aged 55-69 years with acute or convalescent COVID-19. This chain links TRBV28 with TRBJ2-5; TRBD2 might be the D (5 bases). What was sequenced was peripheral blood. The CDR3 is CASSLAARWGEETQYF. CDR3 DNA sequence: TGTGCCAGCAGTTTAGCGGCTAGGTGGGGAGAAGAGACCCAGTACTTC.